This T cell receptor (beta chain) came from a study of blood T cell repertoires in COVID-19. Between the trimmed V and J ends, which lost 4 bases and 2 bases, there was a span of 9 bases. The CDR3 length is 14 residues. From germline, CDR1 is SGHVS and CDR2 FQNEAQ. Generated by immunoSEQ multiplex PCR, the TCRdb table keeps only in-frame clones and is missing some. The data show 150,000 to 200,000 clones, 75% to 85% seen once. There are a few counts of this clone. The receptor was derived from a man aged 35 to 55 who had recovered from COVID-19. J is TRBJ1-3 and V is TRBV7-8; D possibly corresponds to TRBD1 (6 bases). Input material: PBMCs or T cells enriched from blood (not recorded which). The DNA for the CDR3 is TGTGCCAGCAGCTCACAGGGAACTGGAAACACCATATATTTT. Its protein product is CASSSQGTGNTIYF.